The rows below give T cell receptor beta chains drawn from one sample of a study of B cell selection in AIRE deficiency. The method was immunoSEQ multiplex PCR; TCRdb's version includes in-frame clones alone and lacks a portion of them. The sample holds about 25,000 clones; roughly 97% are singletons and the top ten take 0.2%. The sample comprised conventional CD4+ T cells sorted from PBMCs. All receptors come from a human donor with AIRE deficiency. CDR3s include the opening cysteine and the closing phenylalanine or tryptophan. Each record gives: J gene, V gene, clone size, D gene, CDR3 DNA, CDR3 protein. The D gene is left open where the match is weak. Not every row has a clone size; where given, it reads once, few, many or a size class.

TRBJ2-1	TRBV5-4	.	TRBD1	TGTGCCAGCAGCTTGGCAGGGGGCTACTCGAATGAGCAGTTCTTC	CASSLAGGYSNEQFF
TRBJ1-2	TRBV9	.	.	TGTGCCAGCAGCGTAACTAAGGGGGGCTACACCTTC	CASSVTKGGYTF
TRBJ2-5	TRBV19	.	TRBD1	TGTGCCAGTAGTATCCGACAGGGCGCACAAGAGACCCAGTACTTC	CASSIRQGAQETQYF
TRBJ2-7	TRBV6-5	.	TRBD2	TGTGCCAGCAGAGTAGCGGGAGGGCCTCACGAGCAGTACTTC	CASRVAGGPHEQYF
TRBJ2-1	TRBV6-5	once	.	TGTGCCAGCAGTCGGGGGACGGCAAACAATGAGCAGTTCTTC	CASSRGTANNEQFF
TRBJ1-1	TRBV5-6	.	.	TGTGCCAGCAGCTCCCGGGGAAAAGCTTTCTTT	CASSSRGKAFF
TRBJ2-7	TRBV27	.	TRBD1	TGTGCCAGCACCCGATGGGAGGGACAGGGGGTTTTAGAGCAGTACTTC	CASTRWEGQGVLEQYF
TRBJ2-7	TRBV28	once	.	TGTGCCAGCAGTTTTGGTCTACGCAGGGACTTCGACTACGAGCAGTACTTC	CASSFGLRRDFDYEQYF
TRBJ1-4	TRBV27	.	.	TGTGCCAGCAGTCCCTCCTCACCCGGGGTATTCGGAAAAACCGTGCCTACTAATGAAAAACTGTTTTTT	CASSPSSPGVFGKTVPTNEKLFF
TRBJ2-5	TRBV25-1	.	.	TGTGCCTACAGGTTTCAAGAGACCCAGTACTTC	CAYRFQETQYF